The TCR beta chain under discussion was sequenced for a study of identical twins. The length of the CDR3 is 14 residues. The ends were cut back, 1 base at V and 3 bases at J, with 10 bases in the middle. The germline V gene encodes CDR1 SGHTS and CDR2 YDEGEE. A universal primer site arose from template switching, and cDNA bore unique molecular identifiers. TCRdb re-derived calls from the 5' RACE reads in MiXCR, one entry per CDR3 protein. Here the sample spans 350,000 to 450,000 distinct CDR3 sequences, around a sixth being singletons. About this clonotype itself: Its antigen is currently unknown.

Study-wide findings and caveats: Insertions were reduced in abundant cord blood beta clonotypes but not in memory repertoires. Partial confounding of zero-insertion analyses by invariant MAIT and iNKT cells was possible.

This TCR was sampled from a man aged 50 to 59 in good health. The V call is TRBV5-8, the J call TRBJ2-5, with D hard to call. The source material was naive T cells sorted from blood. The CDR3 sequence is CASSLSRRKETQYF. The DNA of the CDR3 is TGTGCCAGCAGCTTGTCCCGACGGAAAGAGACCCAGTACTTC.